This entry lists 26 T cell receptor beta chains sequenced from one sample in a study of neurological immune-mediated disorders. Each CDR3 protein gets one entry after TCRdb re-called the 5' RACE reads with MiXCR. In the table there are 50,000 to 80,000 distinct CDR3 sequences, 3.4% of which are singletons. The sample taken for sequencing was PBMCs. The receptors come from a man aged 35-49 years with multiple sclerosis.

This clonotype was counted ten times or more. The rearrangement uses TRBV5-6 and TRBJ2-6; D gene uncertain. The CDR3 sequence is 15 residues long. Germline V gene lookup returns CDR1 SGHDT and CDR2 YYEEEE. V was shortened by 2 bases and J by 1 base, with 7 bases between the two germline ends. The CDR3 nucleotides are TGTGCCAGCAGCTTATGGGTGTCTGGGGCCAACGTCCTGACTTTC. It is translated as CASSLWVSGANVLTF.

Many counts were recorded for this clonotype. The chain is built from TRBV20-1 and TRBJ2-7; 14 positions agree with TRBD2. Germline CDR1 DFQATT, CDR2 SNEGSKA (reference sequence). V dropped 4 bases and J dropped 7; count of bases not matched to a gene: 6. CDR3 length: 14 residues. The CDR3 reads CSAMFGLAGGEQYF. The DNA of the CDR3 is TGCAGTGCTATGTTTGGACTAGCGGGAGGTGAGCAGTACTTC.

The table lists this clonotype with many counts. The chain is built from TRBV5-1 and TRBJ2-2; a possible D gene is TRBD1 (7 bases). The germline V gene encodes CDR1 SGHRS and CDR2 YFSETQ. The CDR3 is made up of 15 amino acids. V was cut by 4 bases and J by 7 bases, with 17 bases left in between. For the CDR3, the DNA is TGCGCCAGCAGCGCGACCAACAGGGGAGGCGGGGAGCTGTTTTTT. Translating it yields CASSATNRGGGELFF.

This clonotype appeared many times. The chain combines TRBV6-5 with TRBJ1-2, with 8 positions matching TRBD1. With V trimmed by 5 bases and J by 3 bases, 5 bases remained unmatched. The CDR3 spans 14 residues. Germline lookup yields CDR1 MNHEY and CDR2 SVGAGI. The CDR3 nucleotides read TGTGCCAGCAGTCCACTGGGACAGGACTATGGCTACACCTTC. This gives the protein CASSPLGQDYGYTF.

At least ten counts were recorded for this clonotype. This chain links TRBV15 with TRBJ2-5, with D maybe TRBD2 (5 bases). V lost 5 bases and J lost 2, with 12 bases in between. The CDR3 is 14 residues long. The germline CDR1 and CDR2 sequences are LNHNV and YYDKDF (reference sequence). The CDR3: CATSPGRYQETQYF. The CDR3 DNA reads TGTGCCACCAGCCCGGGAAGATATCAAGAGACCCAGTACTTC. The variable domain in full, completed from reference TRBV15 and TRBJ2-5, reads DAMVIQNPRYQVTQFGKPVTLSCSQTLNHNVMYWYQQKSSQAPKLLFHYYDKDFNNEADTPDNFQSRRPNTSFCFLDIRSPGLGDTAMYLCATSPGRYQETQYFGPGTRLLVL.

This clonotype has at least ten counts. This sequence joins TRBV7-2 and TRBJ2-7, with D perhaps matching TRBD1 or TRBD2 (6 bases each). V lost 6 bases, J lost 3 bases, and 18 bases lay in between. This CDR3 has 15 amino acids. Germline CDR1 SGHTA, CDR2 FQGNSA. The CDR3: CASSLRWGADYEQYF. CDR3 bases: TGTGCCAGCAGTCTACGATGGGGGGCAGACTACGAGCAGTACTTC.

This clonotype has ten or more counts. The J gene is TRBJ1-1, the V gene TRBV7-9, with D maybe TRBD1 (5 bases). Germline V gene sequence: CDR1 SEHNR, CDR2 FQNEAQ (reference sequence). This CDR3 contains 13 residues. V was clipped by 5 bases and J by 1 base, with 8 bases between them. CDR3 residues: CASSPGGNTEAFF. CDR3 DNA sequence: TGTGCCAGCAGCCCCGGGGGGAACACTGAAGCTTTCTTT. Complete variable domain (other parts from reference TRBV7-9 and TRBJ1-1): DTGVSQNPRHKITKRGQNVTFRCDPISEHNRLYWYRQTLGQGPEFLTYFQNEAQLEKSRLLSDRFSAERPKGSFSTLEIQRTEQGDSAMYLCASSPGGNTEAFFGQGTRLTVV.

This clonotype was detected many times. The gene calls are TRBV20-1 and TRBJ2-4; 9 bases agree with TRBD2. Looked up from germline, CDR1 is DFQATT and CDR2 is SNEGSKA (reference sequence). This CDR3 contains 20 residues. Unmatched junction bases numbered 16, after V lost 0 bases and J lost 1 base. CDR3 amino acids: CSARDLASGTVGVAKNIQYF. In DNA form, the CDR3 reads TGCAGTGCTAGAGATTTGGCTAGCGGGACTGTGGGGGTGGCCAAAAACATTCAGTACTTC.

This clonotype was seen repeatedly, ten times or more. The V and J genes are TRBV20-1 and TRBJ2-3; the match to TRBD2 covers 8 bases. The junction had 21 bases not matched to a gene; V was cut back by 3 bases and J by 4 bases. CDR1 and CDR2 from the germline V gene are DFQATT and SNEGSKA (reference sequence). The CDR3 consists of 19 residues. CDR3 sequence (DNA): TGCAGTGCTAGCGGAATGGGACCGAAAGCGGGAGCGAAGCCAGATACGCAGTATTTT. This sequence encodes CSASGMGPKAGAKPDTQYF.

This clonotype occurred many times. The V gene is TRBV7-2, the J gene TRBJ2-2; either TRBD1 or TRBD2 may supply D (5 bases each). The germline CDR1 and CDR2 sequences are SGHTA and FQGNSA. There are 14 residues in the CDR3. Between the trimmed V and J ends, which lost 4 bases and 9 bases, there was a span of 15 bases. CDR3: CASSSGPGPRELFF. The CDR3 region has the DNA TGTGCCAGCAGCTCGGGGCCGGGACCCCGGGAGCTGTTTTTT. Filled out from reference TRBV7-2 and TRBJ2-2, the complete variable domain reads GAGVSQSPSNKVTEKGKDVELRCDPISGHTALYWYRQSLGQGLEFLIYFQGNSAPDKSGLPSDRFSAERTGGSVSTLTIQRTQQEDSAVYLCASSSGPGPRELFFGEGSRLTVL.

This clonotype has just a few counts. V and J are TRBV18 and TRBJ2-5; TRBD2 agrees at 10 bases. The CDR3 covers 15 residues. V was clipped by 0 bases and J by 2 bases; unmatched bases: 0. Germline V gene sequence: CDR1 KGHSH, CDR2 LQKENI. The CDR3 sequence is CASSPPLAGQETQYF. The CDR3 coding sequence is TGTGCCAGCTCACCACCACTAGCGGGACAAGAGACCCAGTACTTC.

This clonotype has a count of ten or more. V is TRBV19 and J is TRBJ1-5; D gene unclear. V lost 3 bases to trimming and J lost 2 bases, with 11 bases between them. The CDR3 consists of 15 residues. Germline-derived CDR1 and CDR2 are LNHDA and SQIVND (reference sequence). The CDR3 coding sequence is TGTGCCAGTAGTATTGCCGATGTGGGCAATCAGCCCCAGCATTTT. Protein product: CASSIADVGNQPQHF. Combining the CDR3 with reference TRBV19 and TRBJ1-5 gives the whole variable domain DGGITQSPKYLFRKEGQNVTLSCEQNLNHDAMYWYRQDPGQGLRLIYYSQIVNDFQKGDIAEGYSVSREKKESFPLTVTSAQKNPTAFYLCASSIADVGNQPQHFGDGTRLSIL.

The sample holds many counts of this clonotype. This chain joins TRBV21-1 and TRBJ2-2; the tabulated D call, TRBD1, remains unverified against the DNA. TRBV21-1 is tagged as a pseudogene. The CDR3 sequence is 14 residues long. CDR3 nucleotides: TGTGCCAGCAGCAGACAGGGGGAGGGCGGGGAGCTGTTTTTT. Its protein is CASSRQGEGGELFF.

This clonotype was recorded many times. The chain has TRBV20-1 and TRBJ1-5; D call uncertain. This CDR3 has 13 amino acids. V was trimmed by 2 bases and J by 1 base, leaving 6 bases between them. The V gene's germline CDR1 is DFQATT and CDR2 SNEGSKA (reference sequence). The CDR3 DNA follows: TGCAGTGCTAGACCTGACAGCAATCAGCCCCAGCATTTT. It yields the protein CSARPDSNQPQHF.

The sample holds many counts of this clonotype. This sequence joins TRBV12-3 or TRBV12-4 and TRBJ1-4; 9 bases are a match to TRBD1. This CDR3 has 15 residues. With 6 bases clipped from V and 8 bases from J, the junction kept 10 bases outside the gene matches. This CDR3 reads CASRHRDRAMEKLFF. CDR3 bases: TGTGCCAGCAGACACCGGGACAGGGCGATGGAAAAACTGTTTTTT.

Ten or more counts support this clonotype. J is TRBJ2-3 and V is TRBV7-3; tentative D call: TRBD2 (6 bases). Germline V gives CDR1 SGHTA, CDR2 FQGTGA. CDR3 length: 14 residues. With 3 bases removed from V and 3 bases from J, the gap between germline ends came to 10 bases. CDR3 in amino acids: CASSLEGPTDTQYF. CDR3 coding DNA: TGTGCCAGCAGCTTGGAGGGCCCGACAGATACGCAGTATTTT.

This clonotype came up many times. J is TRBJ2-2 and V is TRBV27, with TRBD1 as a possible D gene (5 bases). Germline CDR1 and CDR2: MNHEY and SMNVEV (reference sequence). V dropped 4 bases and J dropped 6 bases, with 9 bases sitting between them. The CDR3 is 13 residues long. DNA of the CDR3: TGTGCCAGCAGTTCTCAGGGTTCCGGGGAGCTGTTTTTT. It encodes CASSSQGSGELFF.

This clonotype appeared a few times. The rearrangement uses TRBV7-7 and TRBJ2-1; D possibly corresponds to TRBD2 (6 bases). V dropped 6 bases and J dropped 5 bases, with 17 bases sitting between them. This CDR3 is 15 amino acids long. The germline V gene encodes CDR1 SSHAT and CDR2 FNYEAQ (reference sequence). CDR3 protein: CASSPTGVYDNEQFF. Here the CDR3 DNA reads TGTGCCAGCAGTCCTACGGGGGTTTACGACAATGAGCAGTTCTTC.

This clonotype was seen ten or more times. This sequence joins TRBV5-1 and TRBJ2-1; TRBD1 aligns across 8 bases. Germline V CDR1 and CDR2: SGHRS, YFSETQ. V lost 0 bases and J lost 3; bases outside the gene matches: 2. The CDR3 is 15 amino acids. The CDR3 DNA follows: TGCGCCAGCAGCTTGGTCGACAGGGGCTACAATGAGCAGTTCTTC. Protein: CASSLVDRGYNEQFF. Using reference TRBV5-1 and TRBJ2-1 for the parts outside the CDR3, the full variable domain is KAGVTQTPRYLIKTRGQQVTLSCSPISGHRSVSWYQQTPGQGLQFLFEYFSETQRNKGNFPGRFSGRQFSNSRSEMNVSTLELGDSALYLCASSLVDRGYNEQFFGPGTRLTVL.

This clonotype was counted many times. This chain connects TRBV5-5 to TRBJ1-1; D remains ambiguous. The CDR3 totals 15 residues. Trimming pared 0 bases from V and 1 base from J, leaving 10 bases between. CDR1 is SGHKS, CDR2 YYEKEE, per germline (reference sequence). The CDR3 sequence is CASSLGPSGNTEAFF. The CDR3 coding sequence is TGTGCCAGCAGCTTGGGGCCCTCCGGGAACACTGAAGCTTTCTTT.

The table lists this clonotype with many counts. The gene calls are TRBV12-3 or TRBV12-4 and TRBJ2-7; D possibly corresponds to TRBD2 (5 bases). The V and J ends lost 3 bases and 4 bases respectively, with 10 bases between them. This CDR3 is built from 13 residues. The CDR3 sequence is CASSLERQYEQYF. The CDR3 DNA follows: TGTGCCAGCAGTTTGGAGCGGCAGTACGAGCAGTACTTC.

Regarding this clonotype: A clone one base away is much larger, so this may be a read error. This chain links TRBV18 with TRBJ2-7; weak D call: TRBD2 (5 bases). Trimming removed 5 bases at V and 5 bases at J, with 16 bases between. Germline CDR1 reads KGHSH; CDR2 reads LQKENI. The length of the CDR3 is 14 residues. CDR3 bases: TGTGCCAGCTCATCGCCGGGAAAGGGCAACGAGCAGTACGTC. It encodes CASSSPGKGNEQYV.

This clonotype was recorded many times. J is TRBJ2-3 and V is TRBV7-2, with no clear D. Germline V lookup: CDR1 SGHTA, CDR2 FQGNSA. This CDR3 contains 14 residues. Between the trimmed V and J ends, which lost 2 bases and 0 bases, there was a span of 6 bases. The CDR3 DNA is TGTGCCAGCAGCTTACACGGGAGCACAGATACGCAGTATTTT. Translating it yields CASSLHGSTDTQYF.

This clonotype was found many times. The V and J genes are TRBV30 and TRBJ2-7, with D tentatively TRBD1 (7 bases). The CDR3 is made up of 14 amino acids. Per germline, CDR1 GTSNPN and CDR2 SVGIG (reference sequence). V was pared by 3 bases and J by 1 base, with 13 bases between. The CDR3 region has the DNA TGTGCCTGGAGCGTCCCAGGGGGGTCCTACGAGCAGTACTTC. This gives the protein CAWSVPGGSYEQYF. Full variable domain (remainder filled in from reference TRBV30 and TRBJ2-7): SQTIHQWPATLVQPVGSPLSLECTVEGTSNPNLYWYRQAAGRGLQLLFYSVGIGQISSEVPQNLSASRPQDRQFILSSKKLLLSDSGFYLCAWSVPGGSYEQYFGPGTRLTVT.

The sample holds many counts of this clonotype. The chain recombines TRBV24-1 with TRBJ2-1, with 10 bases identical to TRBD1. The germline V gene encodes CDR1 KGHDR and CDR2 SFDVKD. The CDR3 is 16 residues long. V lost 2 bases, J lost 5 bases, and 5 bases stayed unmatched. CDR3 coding DNA: TGTGCCACCAGTGATTCGAGACAGGGGGCCCACAATGAGCAGTTCTTC. It specifies CATSDSRQGAHNEQFF.

This clonotype was seen ten or more times. The V and J genes are TRBV3-1 and TRBJ1-4, with a possible D match to TRBD1 (6 bases). This CDR3 spans 15 amino acids. Deletions cut 0 bases from V and 11 bases from J, with 16 bases between. Germline CDR1 reads LGHDT; CDR2 reads YNNKEL (reference sequence). This CDR3 reads CASSQDRGPLGKLFF. For the CDR3, the DNA is TGTGCCAGCAGCCAAGATCGGGGGCCCCTAGGGAAACTGTTTTTT.